The source of this T cell receptor (beta chain) is a study of cytomegalovirus exposure and HLA in healthy donors. As for the study in general: Counted in an early data release were 65 million to 100 million unique TCRs from HLA-typed donors.

There are 16 residues in the CDR3. Germline V lookup: CDR1 LNHDA, CDR2 SQIVND (reference sequence). The germline V and J ends were trimmed by 3 bases and 5 bases, with 17 bases remaining between them. There are a few counts of this clone. No antigen is known for it. PCR employed 60 Vbeta and 13 Jbeta primers. Method: immunoSEQ multiplex PCR; TCRdb's copy keeps in-frame clones and lacks some. The sample has 110,000 or so clones, approximately 71% seen once; the top ten hold under 8.5%. Overall study results and limits: A later analysis by the authors found several of the most significant clusters apparently linked to common viral pathogens. Later analysis identified over 15,000 TCR beta sequences associated with HLA alleles, using a false discovery rate threshold of 0.05.

Sequences were obtained from PBMCs. V usage is TRBV19 and J usage is TRBJ2-1; D is perhaps TRBD1 (7 bases). This clonotype originated in a man aged 40-55 years in good health and CMV-seronegative. CDR3 sequence reads: CASSMDTGDWDNEQFF. The DNA of the CDR3 is TGTGCCAGTAGTATGGATACAGGGGACTGGGACAATGAGCAGTTCTTC.